This note documents a single T cell receptor beta chain sequence. What it binds is not known. This sample is drawn from a study of CD8+CD57+ T cells in acquired aplastic anemia. Overall study: Quantities of DNA derived from sorted CD4+ and CD8+ cells averaged 3.2 ug. Among healthy donors, CD4+ cells averaged around 10 million reads.

It was genomic DNA that served as the template for profiling TCR beta VDJ and CDR3. TCRdb called the reads again in MiXCR, with one record for every CDR3 protein. The data show 100,000 to 150,000 distinct CDR3 sequences, roughly 50% seen once. V shed 2 bases and J shed 3 bases, with 7 bases lying between them. The CDR3 runs 13 residues. Germline V gene lookup returns CDR1 WNHNN and CDR2 SYGVQD (reference sequence). Study conclusions and caveats: Patients versus controls showed no significant CD8+ Simpson's diversity difference. The same twenty-nine CD8+ CDR3 sequences occurred in patients and in controls.

The chain is built from TRBV10-1 and TRBJ1-1; no definite D call. Sequencing was performed on sorted CD4+, CD8+, or CD8+CD57+ T cells (not recorded which) from PBMCs. The sequence was collected from a human donor in good health, serving as a control. The CDR3 reads CASSELADTEAFF. The CDR3 DNA reads TGCGCCAGCAGTGAGCTAGCCGACACTGAAGCTTTCTTT.